This TCR beta chain emerged from a study of molecular identifiers for immune sequencing clone quantification. The sample holds a few counts of this clonotype. TCRdb re-called the PCR reads through MiXCR, storing one row per CDR3 protein. The table records roughly 97,000 distinct CDR3 sequences, 24% of them present only once. Per the germline V gene, CDR1 is MDHEN and CDR2 is SYDVKM. The CDR3 runs to 14 residues. After removal of 11 bases from V and 4 bases from J, the junction contained 10 bases not matched to a gene. The rearrangement joins TRBV28 to TRBJ2-7; 11 bases agree with TRBD2. The sequence derives from a human donor in good health. Some libraries in this study had Jurkat cell RNA spiked in. The specimen sequenced was naive CD8+ T cells from blood, with Jurkat cell RNA spiked in. The subset denotes: FACS-sorted CD8+CD4-CCR7+CD45RA+ naive T cells. The CDR3 bases are TGTGCCCAACCTATAGCGGGAGGGCCTTACGAGCAGTACTTC. It specifies CAQPIAGGPYEQYF.